These 27 T cell receptor beta chains originate from one sample sequenced in a study of regulatory T cells in long-lasting Graves disease. The authors built TCR beta libraries using iRepertoire HTBI primers and Arm-PCR of CDR3 regions. From the multiplex PCR reads, TCRdb called clonotypes with MiXCR, one entry per CDR3 protein. The data show about 400,000 distinct CDR3 sequences, less than 20% seen once. As for time point: newly diagnosed GD, antithyroid drugs for less than 3 months. The TCR library used RNA extracted from PBMCs. This specimen was peripheral blood mononuclear cells (PBMCs), taken at new diagnosis, from a patient treated with antithyroid drugs. These receptors all stem from a female donor with Graves disease.

The chain carries TRBV12-3 or TRBV12-4 and TRBJ2-7; the D gene is possibly TRBD1 (5 bases). The germline V and J ends were trimmed by 2 bases and 7 bases, with 12 bases remaining between them. This CDR3 region has 13 residues. The CDR3 reads CASSLTGQGEQYF. The CDR3 bases are TGTGCCAGCAGTTTAACGGGCCAGGGTGAGCAGTACTTC.

The rearrangement links TRBV4-1 to TRBJ1-1; no reliable D call. The CDR3 consists of 15 residues. Germline CDR1 MGHRA, CDR2 YSYEKL. V dropped 5 bases and J dropped 5 bases, with 18 bases sitting between them. This CDR3 is CASSSTPVVRTEAFF. DNA of the CDR3: TGCGCCAGCAGCTCAACCCCCGTAGTCAGGACTGAAGCTTTCTTT.

This clonotype was recorded many times. This sequence joins TRBV6-1 and TRBJ2-3, with TRBD1 identical over 11 bases. V trimming: 4 bases; J trimming: 6 bases; junction bases outside the gene matches: 3. The CDR3 sequence is 14 residues long. Germline CDR1 is MNHNS and CDR2 is SASEGT. The CDR3: CASSGTGGLDTQYF. The CDR3 bases are TGTGCCAGCAGTGGGACAGGGGGCTTGGATACGCAGTATTTT.

This clonotype was found many times. V is TRBV5-5 and J is TRBJ2-1; TRBD2 agrees at 9 bases. Germline V CDR1 and CDR2: SGHKS, YYEKEE (reference sequence). The CDR3 covers 15 residues. Trimming at V came to 1 base and at J to 5 bases, leaving 4 bases not matched to a gene. CDR3 coding DNA: TGTGCCAGCAGCTTGAGGACTAGCGTACACAATGAGCAGTTCTTC. Its protein product is CASSLRTSVHNEQFF. Full variable domain (remainder filled in from reference TRBV5-5 and TRBJ2-1): DAGVTQSPTHLIKTRGQQVTLRCSPISGHKSVSWYQQVLGQGPQFIFQYYEKEERGRGNFPDRFSARQFPNYSSELNVNALLLGDSALYLCASSLRTSVHNEQFFGPGTRLTVL.

In this sample, this clonotype turned up a few times. V usage is TRBV30 and J usage is TRBJ2-1, with 12 bases fitting TRBD2. The germline V gene encodes CDR1 GTSNPN and CDR2 SVGIG (reference sequence). The CDR3 contains 14 residues. Trimming removed 5 bases from V and 8 bases from J; junction bases left unmatched: 7. The CDR3 nucleotides are TGTGCCTGGGGGAGGACTAGCGGGATCCATGAGCAGTTCTTC. Translating gives CAWGRTSGIHEQFF.

Worth noting for this clonotype: This could be a read error, since a much larger clone is one nucleotide away. The chain carries TRBV12-3 or TRBV12-4 and TRBJ1-1; TRBD1 is a possible D gene (6 bases). The CDR3 runs 14 residues. CDR3 protein: CTSGVGGRNTEAFF. As DNA, the CDR3 is TGTACCAGCGGGGTAGGGGGACGGAACACTGAAGCTTTCTTT.

The sample holds many counts of this clonotype. An end of the junction does not agree with germline; a read error may underlie this. The rearrangement joins TRBV5-5 to TRBJ2-1; D may be TRBD1 or TRBD2 (5 bases each). Germline lookup yields CDR1 SGHKS and CDR2 YYEKEE (reference sequence). The CDR3 contains 15 residues. As DNA, the CDR3 is TGCGCCAGCAGCCCCCGGGACCAACCTTACAATGAGCAGTTCTTC. It is translated as CASSPRDQPYNEQFF.

In this sample, this clonotype turned up a few times. With a much larger clone just one base away, this may be a read error. V and J are TRBV19 and TRBJ1-1, with D unclear. The CDR3 is 15 residues long. With 6 bases removed from V and 3 bases from J, the gap between germline ends came to 17 bases. Germline V gene lookup returns CDR1 LNHDA and CDR2 SQIVND (reference sequence). CDR3 sequence (DNA): TGTGCCAGTAGGACGAGTTGGGTAGGGTACACTGAAGCTTTCTTT. Protein sequence: CASRTSWVGYTEAFF.

J is TRBJ1-2 and V is TRBV19; D uncertain. The germline gives CDR1 LNHDA, CDR2 SQIVND (reference sequence). V lost 6 bases to trimming and J lost 8 bases, with 13 bases between them. There are 12 residues in the CDR3. The CDR3 region has the DNA TGTGCCAGTAGCCAAGTCGGTCGGGGCTACACCTTC. This translates into CASSQVGRGYTF.

J is TRBJ2-7 and V is TRBV7-2; weak D call: TRBD1 (5 bases). Looked up from germline, CDR1 is SGHTA and CDR2 is FQGNSA. CDR3 length: 16 amino acids. V was cut by 1 base and J by 2 bases, with 15 bases left in between. The CDR3, as DNA: TGTGCCAGCAGCTTAGAACGGACAACCTCCACCTACGAGCAGTACTTC. Its protein product is CASSLERTTSTYEQYF.

About this clonotype: This sequence may be a read error, since a much larger clone differs from it by one base. The chain uses TRBV6-2 or TRBV6-3 and TRBJ1-1; D ambiguous. V lost 5 bases to trimming and J lost 1 base, with 14 bases between them. The germline CDR1 and CDR2 sequences are MNHEY and SVGEGT. This CDR3 comprises 15 residues. DNA of the CDR3: TGTGCCAGCAGTGAACCCGGACTCAGGAACACTGAAGCTTTCTTT. This sequence encodes CASSEPGLRNTEAFF.

The V and J genes are TRBV4-1 and TRBJ1-1, with TRBD1 as a possible D gene (6 bases). V lost 0 bases and J lost 5, with 22 bases in between. CDR3 length equals 18 residues. The germline V gene encodes CDR1 MGHRA and CDR2 YSYEKL. The CDR3 bases are TGCGCCAGCAGCCAAGATAGAGCAGGGGTTTTTACTTATACTGAAGCTTTCTTT. Its protein is CASSQDRAGVFTYTEAFF.

The chain couples TRBV5-1 to TRBJ2-5; perhaps D is TRBD1 or TRBD2 (5 bases each). Germline V lookup: CDR1 SGHRS, CDR2 YFSETQ. The CDR3 has 15 amino acids. V lost 3 bases and J lost 5, with 17 bases in between. The CDR3 DNA is TGCGCCAGCAGCTCGGGACCCCCGACCAGGGAGACCCAGTACTTC. It yields the protein CASSSGPPTRETQYF.

This clonotype has just a few counts. The chain has TRBV24-1 and TRBJ2-3; TRBD1 matches 12 bases. V lost 4 bases to trimming and J lost 4 bases; unmatched junction nucleotides: 5. The CDR3 loop spans 16 amino acids. In germline, CDR1 is KGHDR, CDR2 SFDVKD. The chain's CDR3 is CATSDPGQGAADTQYF. DNA for the CDR3: TGTGCCACCAGTGACCCGGGACAGGGGGCGGCAGATACGCAGTATTTT.

There are many counts of this clonotype. In DNA, the CDR3 is TGTGCCAGCCGAGGACACATTCAACACACTGAAGCTTTCTTT. Protein product: CASRGHIQHTEAFF. The chain employs TRBV2 and TRBJ1-1, with D possibly TRBD1 on 5 matching bases. V was clipped by 8 bases and J by 3 bases, with 16 bases between them. The CDR3 length is 14 residues. Germline loops: CDR1 SNHLY, CDR2 FYNNEI.

This chain links TRBV12-3 or TRBV12-4 with TRBJ2-7; 8 nucleotides align to TRBD2. This CDR3 has 14 residues. The junction had 10 bases not matched to a gene; V was cut back by 7 bases and J by 5 bases. CDR3 bases: TGTGCCAGCACCATTAGCGGGGTTGGGGACGAGCAGTACTTC. Residues: CASTISGVGDEQYF.

The gene calls are TRBV20-1 and TRBJ1-3; D is undetermined. The CDR3 covers 14 residues. The germline V gene encodes CDR1 DFQATT and CDR2 SNEGSKA (reference sequence). With 1 base removed from V and 0 bases from J, the gap between germline ends came to 7 bases. The CDR3 bases are TGCAGTGCTAGAGTCCCAGGCTCTGGAAACACCATATATTTT. Its translation is CSARVPGSGNTIYF.

This clonotype was detected a few times. The V gene is TRBV27, the J gene TRBJ2-7; D remains ambiguous. The V gene's germline CDR1 is MNHEY and CDR2 SMNVEV (reference sequence). The V end lost 5 bases, the J end lost 2 bases, and 10 bases lay between the germline ends. The CDR3 is made up of 13 amino acids. The CDR3, as DNA: TGTGCCAGCAGTGCTGGGAATCCCTACGAGCAGTACTTC. Its protein product is CASSAGNPYEQYF.

This clonotype showed up many times. CDR3 sequence reads: CASSLSMRTALYGYTF. For the CDR3, the DNA is TGTGCCAGCAGTTTATCTATGAGGACAGCCCTTTATGGCTACACCTTC. The chain uses TRBV27 and TRBJ1-2; D may be TRBD1 (6 bases). Germline CDR1 reads MNHEY; CDR2 reads SMNVEV (reference sequence). CDR3 length equals 16 residues. Trimming cost V 0 bases and J 5 bases, with 16 bases left between them.

The V and J genes are TRBV9 and TRBJ2-6, with D unclear. V was shortened by 0 bases and J by 0 bases, with 13 bases between the two germline ends. The CDR3 extends over 18 amino acids. Germline V gene data show CDR1 as SGDLS and CDR2 as YYNGEE. CDR3 region: CASSVDPNRNSGANVLTF. The CDR3 nucleotides are TGTGCCAGCAGCGTAGATCCCAATCGCAACTCTGGGGCCAACGTCCTGACTTTC.

This clonotype has a count of ten or more. The chain couples TRBV7-3 to TRBJ2-1; no reliable D call. CDR1 and CDR2 from the germline V gene are SGHTA and FQGTGA. The V end was cut by 5 bases, the J end by 3 bases, with 17 bases between. This CDR3 contains 16 residues. The chain's CDR3 is CASSLRPAGSYNEQFF. The CDR3 DNA follows: TGTGCCAGCAGCCTACGGCCCGCAGGCAGCTACAATGAGCAGTTCTTC.

This clonotype was detected many times. This chain links TRBV13 with TRBJ2-3; 14 positions agree with TRBD2. Germline V CDR1 and CDR2: PRHDT, FYEKMQ (reference sequence). CDR3 length equals 17 residues. Trimming cost V 3 bases and J 4 bases; bases outside gene matches: 6. The CDR3: CASSFRLAGGGPDTQYF. The CDR3 bases are TGTGCCAGCAGCTTCAGACTAGCGGGGGGGGGACCAGATACGCAGTATTTT.

The table lists this clonotype with many counts. The chain uses TRBV28 and TRBJ2-7; 8 bases fit TRBD2. Germline V CDR1 and CDR2: MDHEN, SYDVKM. The ends lost 5 bases at V and 1 base at J; junction bases unmatched: 7. The CDR3 has 15 amino acids. The CDR3 loop reads CASSLSGRRSYEQYF. The CDR3 nucleotides are TGTGCCAGCAGTCTAAGCGGGAGAAGATCCTACGAGCAGTACTTC.

A few counts support this clonotype. V usage is TRBV24-1 and J usage is TRBJ2-5, with D perhaps being TRBD1 or TRBD2 (5 bases each). Trimming left V 2 bases short and J 1 base short, with 13 bases between. The CDR3 runs 16 residues. Germline CDR1 is KGHDR and CDR2 is SFDVKD. The CDR3 spells CATSDSRSGTQETQYF. DNA for the CDR3: TGTGCCACCAGTGATTCGAGGTCCGGGACCCAAGAGACCCAGTACTTC.

This clonotype was detected many times. V usage is TRBV7-8 and J usage is TRBJ2-1, with 10 bases fitting TRBD1. Germline CDR1 is SGHVS and CDR2 is FQNEAQ. Trimming took 7 bases from V and 6 from J; bases not matched to a gene: 6. The CDR3 contains 14 residues. CDR3 region: CASTHRDRGNEQFF. CDR3 coding DNA: TGTGCCAGCACCCACCGGGACAGGGGCAATGAGCAGTTCTTC.

This clonotype was picked up many times. DNA of the CDR3: TGTGCCAGCAGCTTACCGGGTAATCAGCCCCAGCATTTT. Protein: CASSLPGNQPQHF. This chain connects TRBV28 to TRBJ1-5; D is uncertain. The ends were cut back, 6 bases at V and 4 bases at J, with 10 bases in the middle. Germline assignment: CDR1 MDHEN and CDR2 SYDVKM. CDR3 length: 13 amino acids.

This clonotype was counted many times. CDR3 in amino acids: CASSSGTSVNEQFF. The CDR3 nucleotides read TGTGCCAGCAGCTCCGGGACTAGTGTCAATGAGCAGTTCTTC. The gene calls are TRBV11-2 and TRBJ2-1, with 8 bases fitting TRBD2. The CDR3 runs 14 residues. Per germline, CDR1 SGHAT and CDR2 FQNNGV. Losses at the gene ends were 4 bases for V and 6 bases for J; bases not matched to a gene: 5. Complete variable domain (other parts from reference TRBV11-2 and TRBJ2-1): EAGVAQSPRYKIIEKRQSVAFWCNPISGHATLYWYQQILGQGPKLLIQFQNNGVVDDSQLPKDRFSAERLKGVDSTLKIQPAKLEDSAVYLCASSSGTSVNEQFFGPGTRLTVL.